This record looks at one TCR beta chain sequence and its context. Original processing methods: Estimation of nucleated cell counts relied on the amplification of reference gene primers. Method: immunoSEQ multiplex PCR; TCRdb's copy keeps in-frame clones and lacks some. The D gene and trimming were derived from the DNA, and the V and J assignments and clone size from that table. The table includes under 300,000 clones, roughly 85% detected once. Germline-derived CDR1 and CDR2 are KGHSH and LQKENI. This CDR3 has 13 residues. Trimming left V 3 bases short and J 8 bases short, with 10 bases between. This specimen comes from a study of blood T cell repertoires in COVID-19. On the study more broadly: Sites in the United States, Italy and Spain provided acute and convalescent COVID-19 samples. The cDNA or gDNA used as material had been derived from T cells, B-cell-depleted T cells, or PBMCs.

The specimen sequenced was peripheral blood. The chain couples TRBV18 to TRBJ1-4; D uncertain. The sequence was obtained from a woman aged 18-29 years with acute or convalescent COVID-19. The CDR3 nucleotides read TGTGCCAGCTCACCTGATTTCGGGGAAAAACTGTTTTTT. Protein sequence: CASSPDFGEKLFF.